The rows below give T cell receptor beta chains drawn from one sample of a study of tumor-infiltrating lymphocytes in oesophageal squamous cell carcinoma. TCRdb itself ran the PCR reads through MiXCR, one entry per CDR3 protein. This sample has just under 20,000 distinct CDR3 sequences, with over 40% found just once. Sequenced sample: normal esophageal tissue next to the tumor. These TCRs come from a male donor with esophageal squamous cell carcinoma. CDR3s include the opening cysteine and the closing phenylalanine or tryptophan. The order of the fields is clone size, V gene, J gene, CDR3 protein. Not every row has a clone size; where given, it reads once, few, many or a size class.

>once|TRBV7-4|TRBJ2-1
CASRRQWYNEQFF
>few|TRBV28|.
CASSPQLNEQFF
>many|TRBV2|TRBJ2-7
CASRQRGSSYEQYF
>few|TRBV7-4|.
CASSEVSGRAVEQYF
>.|TRBV19|TRBJ2-3
CASSAKRDFTDTQYF
>many|TRBV7-9|TRBJ2-5
CASLPGVIQETQYF
>once|TRBV12-3/TRBV12-4|.
CASSPRGGQGINEQFF
>many|TRBV5-1|TRBJ2-1
CASSLVGGRGNNEQFF
>many|TRBV28|TRBJ2-5
CASSDREQETQYF
>.|TRBV2|.
CASSEAGLAGLTYEQYF
>.|TRBV9|TRBJ2-2
CASSPLWGRGARTGELFF
>.|TRBV7-2|TRBJ2-1
CASSWTSGGRDEQFF
>.|TRBV4-1|TRBJ2-7
CASSQDGTGSYEQYF
>few|TRBV7-2|TRBJ2-1
CASSSNPDSPSYNEQFF
>.|TRBV7-8|.
CASSVFSNQPQHF
>.|TRBV4-3|TRBJ1-6
CASSQETGIGSYNSPLHF
>.|TRBV4-1|TRBJ1-2
CASSPGTGKNYGYTF
>medium-sized|TRBV7-3|TRBJ2-1
CASSHSGSLDEQFF
>once|TRBV7-2|TRBJ2-2
CASSLGLAAGELFF
>.|TRBV6-6|TRBJ1-2
CASSYPGLADGYTF
>.|TRBV6-1|TRBJ2-1
CASSEAGREFGSYNEQFF
>few|TRBV12-3/TRBV12-4|.
CASSPRVRSYEQYF
>.|TRBV12-3/TRBV12-4|TRBJ2-5
CASRSSGVQETQYF
>many|TRBV2|TRBJ2-5
CASSGLGQETQYF
>.|TRBV7-6|.
CASSLTPRGAYNEQFF
>many|TRBV7-9|TRBJ2-6
CASIPSGANVLTF
>many|TRBV4-2|TRBJ2-2
CASSPGGTGELFF
>.|TRBV7-5|TRBJ2-3
CISVPEAAGTITDTQYF
>few|TRBV24-1|.
CATSDPQNYNEQYF
>once|TRBV7-6|TRBJ2-5
CASSFGGLRETQYF
>many|TRBV24-1|TRBJ2-3
CATSETDTQYF
>.|TRBV7-2|TRBJ2-3
CASGLAAGTDTQYF
>many|TRBV6-1|TRBJ2-7
CASSSPLGLGVPYEQYF
>medium-sized|TRBV7-2|TRBJ2-7
CASSFGGRSSEQYF
>few|TRBV7-2|.
CASSLEGTSGMYEQFF
>many|TRBV5-1|TRBJ2-1
CASSSGLAGDEQFF
>.|TRBV7-3|TRBJ2-1
CASSSTHNEQFF
>.|TRBV7-4|.
CASSLARQEETQYF
>.|TRBV7-2|TRBJ2-7
CASSFGQGGYNEQYF
>.|TRBV7-4|TRBJ2-5
CASSFYRDFQETQYF
>many|TRBV7-9|TRBJ2-2
CASSFRDRGATGELFF
>.|TRBV7-2|TRBJ2-5
CASSVTSGAKETQYF
>many|TRBV6-1|TRBJ1-6
CASITGTGGILGAPLHF